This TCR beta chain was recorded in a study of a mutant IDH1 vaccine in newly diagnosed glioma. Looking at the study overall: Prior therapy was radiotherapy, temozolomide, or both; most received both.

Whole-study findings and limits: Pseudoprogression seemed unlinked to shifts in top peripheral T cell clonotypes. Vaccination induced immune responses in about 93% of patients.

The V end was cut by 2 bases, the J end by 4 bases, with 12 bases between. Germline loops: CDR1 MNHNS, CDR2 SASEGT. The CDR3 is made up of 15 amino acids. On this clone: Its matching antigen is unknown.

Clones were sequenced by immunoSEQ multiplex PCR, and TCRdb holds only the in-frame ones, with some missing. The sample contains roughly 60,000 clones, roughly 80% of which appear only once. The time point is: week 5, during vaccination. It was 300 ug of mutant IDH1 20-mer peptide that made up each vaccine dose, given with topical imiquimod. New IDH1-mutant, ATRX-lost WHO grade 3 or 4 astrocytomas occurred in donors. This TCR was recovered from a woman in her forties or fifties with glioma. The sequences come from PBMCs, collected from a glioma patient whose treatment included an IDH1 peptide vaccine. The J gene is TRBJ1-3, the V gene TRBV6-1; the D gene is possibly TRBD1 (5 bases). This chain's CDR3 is CASSERTSDGNTIYF. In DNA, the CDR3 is TGTGCCAGCAGTGAACGGACATCGGACGGAAACACCATATATTTT.